The TCR beta chain described here comes from a study of immune characterization of retroperitoneal liposarcoma. There are many counts of this clonotype. In TCRdb, the PCR reads were re-called with MiXCR into one record per CDR3 protein. The data contain about 12,000 distinct CDR3 sequences, about 50% of them singletons. This CDR3 comprises 19 residues. CDR1 is SGHTA, CDR2 FQGNSA, per germline. The genes are TRBV7-2 and TRBJ2-1, with 11 bases that match TRBD1. With the DNA end fitting TRBJ2-7 better, the J assignment may be wrong. Sequences were obtained from tumor tissue. This sequence originates from a female donor with retroperitoneal liposarcoma. CDR3 loop: CASSPLGQGAGPYYNEQYF. The DNA of the CDR3 is TGTGCCAGCAGCCCCCTAGGACAGGGGGCTGGCCCTTACTACAATGAGCAGTACTTC.